A single sample is the source of the 29 T cell receptor beta chains below, sequenced in a study of PD-L1 blockade in urothelial cancer. This table comes from immunoSEQ multiplex PCR, and its TCRdb copy is limited to in-frame clones, with some not included. The sample includes 45,000 to 60,000 clones, 80% to 85% of them seen just once. Specified time point: pretreatment peripheral blood. This material consisted of PBMCs, taken around atezolizumab (anti-PD-L1) treatment. Receptor source: a man in his forties or fifties with urothelial cancer.

J is TRBJ2-1 and V is TRBV5-1, with 11 bases matching TRBD2. Germline CDR1 reads SGHRS; CDR2 reads YFSETQ. J was trimmed by 9 bases and V by 0 bases; bases with no gene match: 5. The CDR3 is 15 amino acids. The CDR3 is CASSLGSGGEGEQFF. In DNA, the CDR3 is TGCGCCAGCAGCTTGGGTAGCGGGGGGGAAGGTGAGCAGTTCTTC.

The gene calls are TRBV28 and TRBJ2-3; 11 bases are shared with TRBD2. Germline lookup yields CDR1 MDHEN and CDR2 SYDVKM. This CDR3 is 21 amino acids long. Trimming at V came to 2 bases and at J to 3 bases, leaving 19 bases not matched to a gene. The DNA of the CDR3 is TGTGCCAGCAGTTTAGTGTTTGGGATAGCGGGGGGGCCAGTGAGAACAGATACGCAGTATTTT. The encoded protein is CASSLVFGIAGGPVRTDTQYF.

The table lists this clone with a count of one. V and J are TRBV6-5 and TRBJ1-1; 11 bases are shared with TRBD1. The CDR3 totals 16 residues. The germline CDR1 and CDR2 sequences are MNHEY and SVGAGI. Trimming cost V 2 bases and J 0 bases; bases outside gene matches: 2. The DNA for the CDR3 is TGTGCCAGCAGTTACGGGACAGGGGGTGTGAACACTGAAGCTTTCTTT. It codes for CASSYGTGGVNTEAFF.

This clone was detected only a few times. V usage is TRBV28 and J usage is TRBJ2-7; D unresolved. Germline-derived CDR1 and CDR2 are MDHEN and SYDVKM. V gave up 0 bases and J gave up 0 bases, with 3 bases separating them. The CDR3 length is 13 residues. The CDR3 nucleotides are TGTGCCAGCAGTTTATGGGGCTCCTACGAGCAGTACGTC. Amino acids: CASSLWGSYEQYV.

This sequence joins TRBV5-1 and TRBJ2-3, with TRBD2 matching 10 bases. Trimming removed 6 bases from V and 1 base from J; junction bases left unmatched: 8. The germline CDR1 and CDR2 sequences are SGHRS and YFSETQ. This CDR3 has 16 residues. CDR3 coding DNA: TGCGCCAGCATGCCTAGCGGGAGAACGGGCACAGATACGCAGTATTTT. Encoded protein: CASMPSGRTGTDTQYF.

The chain combines TRBV6-6 with TRBJ2-1; 9 nucleotides agree with TRBD2. CDR1 is MNHNY and CDR2 is SVGAGI in the germline V gene (reference sequence). The length of the CDR3 is 15 residues. V lost 5 bases to trimming and J lost 7 bases; unmatched junction nucleotides: 9. The CDR3 nucleotides are TGTGCCAGCAGTGGACCGGGACTAGCACAAAATGAGCAGTTCTTC. It specifies CASSGPGLAQNEQFF.

This clone has a single count. Other DNA sequences within the sample encode an identical CDR3. The V and J genes are TRBV5-1 and TRBJ1-1; D not resolved. Germline CDR1 reads SGHRS; CDR2 reads YFSETQ. The CDR3 runs 13 residues. V shed 0 bases and J shed 1 base, with 4 bases lying between them. The CDR3 DNA follows: TGCGCCAGCAGCTTGGGCGAGAACACTGAAGCTTTCTTT. Translated: CASSLGENTEAFF.

The V gene is TRBV2, the J gene TRBJ1-2, with 10 bases fitting TRBD1. The CDR3 totals 15 residues. Germline CDR1 reads SNHLY; CDR2 reads FYNNEI. V lost 5 bases and J lost 7; bases outside the gene matches: 10. CDR3 amino acids: CASSIDGTGVGGYTF. The CDR3 bases are TGTGCCAGCAGTATCGACGGGACAGGGGTAGGTGGCTACACCTTC. Looking up the rest from reference TRBV2 and TRBJ1-2 gives the full variable domain: EPEVTQTPSHQVTQMGQEVILRCVPISNHLYFYWYRQILGQKVEFLVSFYNNEISEKSEIFDDQFSVERPDGSNFTLKIRSTKLEDSAMYFCASSIDGTGVGGYTFGSGTRLTVV.

This chain connects TRBV7-3 to TRBJ2-3, with 7 bases fitting TRBD2. V shed 5 bases and J 3 bases; nucleotides not matched to a gene: 8. This CDR3 is built from 15 residues. Germline assignment: CDR1 SGHTA and CDR2 FQGTGA. This chain's CDR3 is CASSISGGETDTQYF. The CDR3 nucleotides are TGTGCCAGCAGCATATCGGGAGGAGAGACAGATACGCAGTATTTT.

J is TRBJ1-6 and V is TRBV30; D is possibly TRBD1 (5 bases). This CDR3 is 13 amino acids long. Germline V gene data show CDR1 as GTSNPN and CDR2 as SVGIG (reference sequence). Trimming shortened V by 2 bases and J by 10 bases, and 12 bases separated the two germline ends. CDR3 DNA sequence: TGTGCCTGGAGTCCCCCGGACATCTCACCCCTCCACTTT. This encodes CAWSPPDISPLHF.

This clone was counted between two and nine times. The V and J genes are TRBV5-1 and TRBJ1-4; the D is unclear. This CDR3 region has 14 residues. With 0 bases removed from V and 8 bases from J, the gap between germline ends came to 11 bases. Germline values: CDR1 SGHRS, CDR2 YFSETQ. DNA for the CDR3: TGCGCCAGCAGCTTGGAGCCTCCTGTCGAAAAACTGTTTTTT. Amino acid sequence: CASSLEPPVEKLFF.

The V gene is TRBV29-1, the J gene TRBJ1-2; a possible D gene is TRBD1 (6 bases). The CDR3 is 14 amino acids. V lost 3 bases to trimming and J lost 2 bases, with 13 bases between them. Germline V gene data show CDR1 as SQVTM and CDR2 as ANQGSEA. The DNA for the CDR3 is TGCAGCGTTGACCGGGACACCCTGAACTATGGCTACACCTTC. This gives the protein CSVDRDTLNYGYTF.

The chain combines TRBV19 with TRBJ1-1, with D uncertain. CDR3 length: 14 amino acids. Germline loops: CDR1 LNHDA, CDR2 SQIVND (reference sequence). The V and J ends lost 5 bases and 0 bases respectively, with 10 bases between them. The DNA of the CDR3 is TGTGCCAGTAGTCAGGCATGGATGAACACTGAAGCTTTCTTT. This codes for CASSQAWMNTEAFF.

This clone appeared once. Here the CDR3 reads CASSLTVNTEAFF. The CDR3 region has the DNA TGTGCCAGCAGCTTAACGGTGAACACTGAAGCTTTCTTT. The rearrangement links TRBV11-3 to TRBJ1-1; D uncertain. Trimming cost V 2 bases and J 0 bases, with 4 bases left between them. The CDR3 has 13 amino acids. Germline values: CDR1 SGHNT, CDR2 YENEEA. The whole variable domain, remainder taken from reference TRBV11-3 and TRBJ1-1, is EAGVVQSPRYKIIEKKQPVAFWCNPISGHNTLYWYLQNLGQGPELLIRYENEEAVDDSQLPKDRFSAERLKGVDSTLKIQPAELGDSAVYLCASSLTVNTEAFFGQGTRLTVV.

V is TRBV10-3 and J is TRBJ2-1, with 10 bases that match TRBD2. J was trimmed by 6 bases and V by 0 bases; bases with no gene match: 8. Germline CDR1 ENHRY, CDR2 SYGVKD. The CDR3 is 17 residues long. This chain's CDR3 is CAISESIAASGSNEQFF. The DNA of the CDR3 is TGTGCCATCAGTGAGTCTATTGCGGCTAGCGGGAGCAATGAGCAGTTCTTC.

The rearrangement joins TRBV7-9 to TRBJ2-7; D is ambiguous. V dropped 5 bases and J dropped 1 base, with 6 bases sitting between them. The CDR3 is 12 residues long. The germline gives CDR1 SEHNR, CDR2 FQNEAQ (reference sequence). CDR3 sequence: CASSSLSYEQYF. The CDR3 nucleotides are TGTGCCAGCAGCAGCCTTTCCTACGAGCAGTACTTC.

The rearrangement links TRBV5-1 to TRBJ2-1; D is possibly TRBD1 (7 bases). The CDR3 contains 15 residues. V shed 1 base and J shed 4 bases, with 12 bases lying between them. The germline gives CDR1 SGHRS, CDR2 YFSETQ. DNA for the CDR3: TGCGCCAGCAGCTTGATAGCAGGGGGGTACAATGAGCAGTTCTTC. This translates into CASSLIAGGYNEQFF.

The chain links TRBV14 to TRBJ2-2; D is unclear. V shed 3 bases and J shed 6 bases, with 11 bases lying between them. Germline CDR1 SGHDN, CDR2 FVKESK. This CDR3 contains 14 residues. DNA of the CDR3: TGTGCCAGCAGCCATTTCCCAGAAGCCGGGGAGCTGTTTTTT. Protein: CASSHFPEAGELFF. Full variable domain (remainder filled in from reference TRBV14 and TRBJ2-2): EAGVTQFPSHSVIEKGQTVTLRCDPISGHDNLYWYRRVMGKEIKFLLHFVKESKQDESGMPNNRFLAERTGGTYSTLKVQPAELEDSGVYFCASSHFPEAGELFFGEGSRLTVL.

The chain couples TRBV28 to TRBJ1-5; TRBD1 agrees at 10 bases. The ends lost 5 bases at V and 2 bases at J; junction bases unmatched: 9. The CDR3 covers 17 residues. Germline loops: CDR1 MDHEN, CDR2 SYDVKM. CDR3 amino acids: CASSEGDRGIGNQPQHF. Here the CDR3 DNA reads TGTGCCAGCAGTGAAGGGGACAGGGGAATTGGCAATCAGCCCCAGCATTTT. Full variable domain (remainder filled in from reference TRBV28 and TRBJ1-5): DVKVTQSSRYLVKRTGEKVFLECVQDMDHENMFWYRQDPGLGLRLIYFSYDVKMKEKGDIPEGYSVSREKKERFSLILESASTNQTSMYLCASSEGDRGIGNQPQHFGDGTRLSIL.

The V call is TRBV14, the J call TRBJ1-6, with D possibly being TRBD1 (6 bases). This CDR3 is 13 amino acids long. The germline V gene has CDR1 SGHDN and CDR2 FVKESK. Trimming left V 4 bases short and J 9 bases short, with 10 bases between. CDR3: CASSPRQASPLHF. In nucleotides, the CDR3 is TGTGCCAGCAGCCCTCGACAGGCTTCACCCCTCCACTTT.

The V gene is TRBV27, the J gene TRBJ1-6, with 8 positions matching TRBD1. There are 16 residues in the CDR3. Unmatched junction bases numbered 9, after V lost 4 bases and J lost 7 bases. Germline values: CDR1 MNHEY, CDR2 SMNVEV (reference sequence). CDR3 coding DNA: TGTGCCAGCAGTTATCGACAGGGGATGAGGAATTCACCCCTCCACTTT. Translating it yields CASSYRQGMRNSPLHF.

This chain connects TRBV6-1 to TRBJ1-2, with 8 bases identical to TRBD1. The junction had 3 bases not matched to a gene; V was cut back by 6 bases and J by 3 bases. Germline V gene sequence: CDR1 MNHNS, CDR2 SASEGT. The CDR3 extends over 13 amino acids. CDR3 sequence (DNA): TGTGCCAGCAGCGTGGGACAGGACTATGGCTACACCTTC. Protein: CASSVGQDYGYTF.

The gene calls are TRBV7-9 and TRBJ1-2, with D hard to call. The germline V gene has CDR1 SEHNR and CDR2 FQNEAQ (reference sequence). Trimming cost V 3 bases and J 4 bases, with 18 bases left between them. The CDR3 runs 16 residues. This CDR3 reads CASSLAHSLQIYGYTF. The CDR3 DNA sequence: TGTGCCAGCAGCTTGGCCCACAGTCTTCAAATCTATGGCTACACCTTC.

CDR3 DNA sequence: TGTGCCAGCAGCCCGGGGGGATACTATGGCTACACCTTC. The encoded protein is CASSPGGYYGYTF. The gene calls are TRBV6-5 and TRBJ1-2; possible D gene TRBD1, 5 bases. Germline V gene lookup returns CDR1 MNHEY and CDR2 SVGAGI. Trimming left V 6 bases short and J 3 bases short, with 11 bases between. There are 13 residues in the CDR3.

This clone was recorded only once. The rearrangement links TRBV5-8 to TRBJ2-1; 7 bases map to TRBD1. The CDR3 contains 13 residues. J gave up 4 bases and V 10 bases, and 8 bases lay outside the gene matches. The germline gives CDR1 SGHTS, CDR2 YDEGEE. The CDR3 DNA reads as TGTGCCTTCCGGGACAGACTATACAATGAGCAGTTCTTC. Its translation: CAFRDRLYNEQFF.

The V and J genes are TRBV7-6 and TRBJ2-1; D gene uncertain. V was trimmed by 4 bases and J by 0 bases, leaving 4 bases between them. The germline gives CDR1 SGHVS, CDR2 FNYEAQ. The CDR3 extends over 13 amino acids. The DNA for the CDR3 is TGTGCCAGCAGCTGGAGCTCCTACAATGAGCAGTTCTTC. It translates to CASSWSSYNEQFF.

This clone was observed a handful of times. The same CDR3 also results from other DNA sequences found in this sample. The genes are TRBV7-2 and TRBJ2-2; the match to TRBD1 covers 7 bases. V trimming: 3 bases; J trimming: 4 bases; junction bases outside the gene matches: 2. Germline loops: CDR1 SGHTA, CDR2 FQGNSA. The CDR3 has 14 amino acids. CDR3 coding DNA: TGTGCCAGCAGCTTGGGACAGACCACCGGGGAGCTGTTTTTT. Its protein is CASSLGQTTGELFF.

The rearrangement joins TRBV11-2 to TRBJ2-1; TRBD2 agrees at 7 bases. Germline V gene sequence: CDR1 SGHAT, CDR2 FQNNGV. The junction had 5 bases not matched to a gene; V was cut back by 2 bases and J by 4 bases. This CDR3 spans 15 amino acids. Written as DNA, the CDR3 is TGTGCCAGCAGCTTATCGGGGGGAGGTTACAATGAGCAGTTCTTC. This sequence encodes CASSLSGGGYNEQFF.

The CDR3 spells CASFSAGNTDTQYF. The CDR3 bases are TGTGCCAGCTTCTCGGCGGGGAACACAGATACGCAGTATTTT. V usage is TRBV28 and J usage is TRBJ2-3; a possible D gene is TRBD2 (6 bases). The germline gives CDR1 MDHEN, CDR2 SYDVKM. The CDR3 has 14 residues. Trimming pared 8 bases from V and 2 bases from J, leaving 14 bases between. Together with reference TRBV28 and TRBJ2-3, the CDR3 gives the full variable domain: DVKVTQSSRYLVKRTGEKVFLECVQDMDHENMFWYRQDPGLGLRLIYFSYDVKMKEKGDIPEGYSVSREKKERFSLILESASTNQTSMYLCASFSAGNTDTQYFGPGTRLTVL.